This entry features one TCR beta chain sequence. The antigen is unknown. A junction end diverges from the germline sequence, so it may reflect a read error. These data originate in a study of tumor and adjacent non-tumor tissue in lung cancer. Notes on the study in general: TCR diversity was significantly greater in tumor than normal lung tissue. Tumor repertoires had a smaller top 100 clone share than normal lung.

A modified ARM-PCR protocol with three rounds of nested PCR amplified TCRbeta. TCRdb re-analysed the multiplex PCR reads in MiXCR, keeping a single row per CDR3 protein. The sample carries fewer than 90,000 distinct CDR3 sequences, roughly 77% recorded once. The CDR3 loop spans 13 amino acids. In germline, CDR1 is WNHNN, CDR2 SYGVQD (reference sequence). No cell sorting was done before RNA was extracted from the tissue. Distant lung tissue was collected more than 3 cm away from the tumor edge. The V call is TRBV10-1, the J call TRBJ2-1; D is undetermined. The sequencing input was distant non-tumor lung tissue. This TCR was recovered from a woman in her fifties or sixties with non-small cell lung cancer. The CDR3 is CTSSATLSWEQFF. The CDR3, as DNA: TGCACCAGCAGTGCGACCCTTTCATGGGAGCAGTTCTTC.